This record looks at one T cell receptor beta chain sequence and its context. Its target is not known. PCR used 60 Vbeta primers and 13 Jbeta primers. The table came from immunoSEQ multiplex PCR; TCRdb's copy has only in-frame clones and leaves some out. The sample lists 110,000 to 150,000 clones; roughly three quarters were seen once. The CDR3 runs 15 residues. Germline-derived CDR1 and CDR2 are SGHRS and YFSETQ. Unmatched junction bases numbered 8, after V lost 4 bases and J lost 3 bases. These data are taken from a study of cytomegalovirus exposure and HLA in healthy donors. Study results and caveats: The listing of 150 to 200 TCR beta chains classed them as cytomegalovirus-associated. Indistinguishability led to the exclusion of some V segments, TRBV6-2 and TRBV6-3 included.

The chain recombines TRBV5-1 with TRBJ1-1, with 8 bases identical to TRBD1. Sequenced sample: PBMCs. The receptor was derived from a woman aged 25 to 45 in good health and CMV-seronegative. The CDR3 region is CASSLRSDRDTEAFF. The CDR3 nucleotides read TGCGCCAGCAGCCTCCGATCGGACAGGGACACTGAAGCTTTCTTT.